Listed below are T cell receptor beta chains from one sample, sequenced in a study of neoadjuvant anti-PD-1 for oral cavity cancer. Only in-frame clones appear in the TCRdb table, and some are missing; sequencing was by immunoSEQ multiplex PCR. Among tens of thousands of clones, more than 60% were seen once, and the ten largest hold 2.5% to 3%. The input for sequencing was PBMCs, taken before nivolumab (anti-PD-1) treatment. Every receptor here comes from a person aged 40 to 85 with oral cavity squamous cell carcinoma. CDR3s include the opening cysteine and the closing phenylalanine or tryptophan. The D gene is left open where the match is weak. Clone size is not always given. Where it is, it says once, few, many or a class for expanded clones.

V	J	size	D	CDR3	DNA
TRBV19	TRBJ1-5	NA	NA	CASNRDGVRPQHF	TGTGCCAGTAACCGGGACGGAGTAAGGCCCCAGCATTTT
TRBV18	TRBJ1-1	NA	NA	CASSPGRGTEAFF	TGTGCCAGCTCACCGGGACGGGGCACTGAAGCTTTCTTT
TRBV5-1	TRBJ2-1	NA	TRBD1	CASSTVGTGGSNEQFF	TGCGCCAGCAGCACCGTCGGGACAGGGGGGAGCAATGAGCAGTTCTTC
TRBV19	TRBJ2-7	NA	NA	CASSIGRGTYEQYF	TGTGCCAGTAGTATTGGCCGGGGAACCTACGAGCAGTACTTC
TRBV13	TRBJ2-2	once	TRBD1	CASSSGTGRIGELFF	TGTGCCAGCAGCTCCGGGACAGGGAGGATCGGGGAGCTGTTTTTT
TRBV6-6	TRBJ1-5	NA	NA	CASSYGGGGIQPQHF	TGTGCCAGCAGTTACGGGGGGGGAGGGATCCAGCCCCAGCATTTT
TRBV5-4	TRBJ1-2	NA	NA	CASSLKGDTGYTF	TGTGCCAGCAGCTTGAAGGGGGACACTGGCTACACCTTC
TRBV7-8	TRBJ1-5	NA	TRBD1	CASSTDRGIGQPQHF	TGTGCCAGCAGCACCGACAGGGGGATAGGTCAGCCCCAGCATTTT
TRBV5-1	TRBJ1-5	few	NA	CASSLAAGNNQPQHF	TGCGCCAGCAGCTTGGCCGCGGGGAACAATCAGCCCCAGCATTTT
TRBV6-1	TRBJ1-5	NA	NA	CASSPGNQPQHF	TGTGCCAGCAGCCCAGGGAATCAGCCCCAGCATTTT
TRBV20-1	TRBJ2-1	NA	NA	CSARGTFEQFF	TGCAGTGCTAGGGGGACATTTGAGCAGTTCTTC
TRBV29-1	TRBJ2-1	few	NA	CSETGNLYNEQFF	TGCAGCGAAACAGGGAACCTCTACAATGAGCAGTTCTTC
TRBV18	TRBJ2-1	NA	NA	CASSPYSNEQFF	TGTGCCAGCTCACCATACAGCAATGAGCAGTTCTTC
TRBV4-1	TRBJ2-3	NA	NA	CASSQLDSSTDTQYF	TGCGCCAGCAGCCAACTAGACTCTAGCACAGATACGCAGTATTTT
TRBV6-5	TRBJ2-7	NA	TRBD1	CASSLGDRRYEQYF	TGTGCCAGCAGCCTCGGGGACAGGAGGTACGAGCAGTACTTC
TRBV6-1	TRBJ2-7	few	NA	CASSERGTWYEQYF	TGTGCCAGCAGTGAACGAGGGACTTGGTACGAGCAGTACTTC
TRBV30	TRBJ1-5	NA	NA	CAWSSWIPNQPQHF	TGTGCCTGGTCCTCATGGATCCCCAATCAGCCCCAGCATTTT
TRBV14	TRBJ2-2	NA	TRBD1	CASSPGQGASTGELFF	TGTGCCAGCAGCCCGGGACAGGGGGCTAGCACCGGGGAGCTGTTTTTT
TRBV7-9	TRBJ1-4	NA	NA	CASSLELREKLFF	TGTGCCAGCAGCCTCGAGCTAAGGGAAAAACTGTTTTTT
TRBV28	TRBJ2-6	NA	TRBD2	CASSWTSGRRANVLTF	TGTGCCAGCAGTTGGACTAGCGGGAGGCGGGCCAACGTCCTGACTTTC
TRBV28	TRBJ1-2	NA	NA	CASGLDYGYTF	TGTGCCAGCGGGTTAGACTATGGCTACACCTTC
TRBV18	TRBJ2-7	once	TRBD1	CASSLGQGASEQYF	TGTGCCAGCTCCCTCGGACAGGGGGCAAGCGAGCAGTACTTC
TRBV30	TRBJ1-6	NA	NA	CAWAAGGESPLHF	TGTGCCTGGGCCGCGGGGGGCGAATCACCCCTCCACTTT
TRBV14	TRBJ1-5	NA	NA	CASSQEGRGAQPQHF	TGTGCCAGCAGCCAAGAAGGAAGAGGGGCTCAGCCCCAGCATTTT
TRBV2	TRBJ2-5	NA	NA	CASRVGGETQYF	TGTGCCAGCAGGGTTGGGGGGGAGACCCAGTACTTC
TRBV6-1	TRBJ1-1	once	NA	CASSEDPNTEAFF	TGTGCCAGCAGTGAAGATCCGAACACTGAAGCTTTCTTT
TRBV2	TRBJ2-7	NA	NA	CASSEADYEQYF	TGTGCCAGCAGTGAAGCGGACTACGAGCAGTACTTC
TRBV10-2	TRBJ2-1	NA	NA	CASSEGHRGNEQFF	TGCGCCAGCAGTGAGGGACACCGTGGGAATGAGCAGTTCTTC
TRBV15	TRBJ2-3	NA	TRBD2	CATSRGASGGPGTDTQYF	TGTGCCACCAGCAGAGGGGCGAGCGGGGGGCCAGGGACAGATACGCAGTATTTT
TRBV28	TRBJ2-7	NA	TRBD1	CASRGQGKLYEQYF	TGTGCCAGCAGGGGACAGGGAAAGCTTTACGAGCAGTACTTC
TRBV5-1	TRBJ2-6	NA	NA	CASRRTVLSGANVLTF	TGCGCCAGCAGAAGGACGGTATTGTCTGGGGCCAACGTCCTGACTTTC
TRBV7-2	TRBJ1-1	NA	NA	CASSITSNTEAFF	TGTGCCAGCAGTATTACCTCGAACACTGAAGCTTTCTTT
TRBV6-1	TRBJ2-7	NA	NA	CASSRWEGDSYEQYF	TGTGCCAGCAGCCGCTGGGAGGGGGACTCCTACGAGCAGTACTTC
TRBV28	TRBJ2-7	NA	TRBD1	CATGTGPYEQYF	TGTGCCACGGGGACAGGGCCCTACGAGCAGTACTTC
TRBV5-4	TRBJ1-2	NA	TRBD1	CASSAGTAYGYTF	TGTGCCAGCAGCGCAGGGACAGCCTATGGCTACACCTTC
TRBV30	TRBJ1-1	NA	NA	CAWSVLGRNTEAFF	TGTGCCTGGAGTGTATTAGGAAGGAACACTGAAGCTTTCTTT